The next 32 T cell receptor beta chains were all read from a single sample in a study of cytomegalovirus exposure and HLA in healthy donors. PCR used 60 Vbeta primers and 13 Jbeta primers. Libraries were prepared by immunoSEQ multiplex PCR; TCRdb keeps only in-frame clonotypes and omits some of them. This table has 160,000 or so clones, over 75% appearing once. The specimen sequenced was PBMCs. The receptors derive from a man in his forties in good health and CMV-seropositive.

The chain is built from TRBV18 and TRBJ1-4; D remains unclear. Trimming pared 0 bases from V and 7 bases from J, leaving 12 bases between. This CDR3 comprises 15 residues. CDR1 and CDR2 (germline): KGHSH, LQKENI. The CDR3 reads CASSPPGREGEKLFF. CDR3 sequence (DNA): TGTGCCAGCTCACCACCCGGACGGGAGGGTGAAAAACTGTTTTTT.

This clone was seen a single time. This chain joins TRBV11-2 and TRBJ2-2; TRBD1 matches 9 bases. The CDR3 spans 14 residues. Germline CDR1 reads SGHAT; CDR2 reads FQNNGV. V was clipped by 2 bases and J by 8 bases; unmatched bases: 3. The DNA of the CDR3 is TGTGCCAGCAGCTTAAGGACAGGGGTTGGGGAGCTGTTTTTT. The encoded protein is CASSLRTGVGELFF.

The chain recombines TRBV10-3 with TRBJ2-1; D uncertain. The germline V gene has CDR1 ENHRY and CDR2 SYGVKD. Trimming removed 3 bases at V and 7 bases at J, with 7 bases between. The CDR3 spans 12 residues. The DNA for the CDR3 is TGTGCCATCAGTGAAGCCCTTAATGAGCAGTTCTTC. This translates into CAISEALNEQFF.

Note on this clone: Distinct nucleotide sequences in the sample also encode this CDR3. This chain uses TRBV2 with TRBJ1-1, with D tentatively TRBD1 (6 bases). CDR1 and CDR2 from the germline V gene are SNHLY and FYNNEI. The CDR3 loop spans 14 amino acids. Trimming took off 6 bases at V and 0 bases at J, with 11 bases between the two ends. The CDR3 DNA follows: TGTGCCAGCAGACCAACAGGGATGAACACTGAAGCTTTCTTT. Its translation: CASRPTGMNTEAFF.

The rearrangement joins TRBV27 to TRBJ2-5; 12 nucleotides line up with TRBD2. V was clipped by 2 bases and J by 5 bases; unmatched bases: 9. The length of the CDR3 is 17 residues. Germline CDR1 is MNHEY and CDR2 is SMNVEV (reference sequence). The CDR3, as DNA: TGTGCCAGCAGTTTAAGTATGGGACTAGCGGGTAGGGAGACCCAGTACTTC. This translates into CASSLSMGLAGRETQYF.

The V gene is TRBV19, the J gene TRBJ2-1; unclear D gene. The CDR3 consists of 15 residues. The germline V gene has CDR1 LNHDA and CDR2 SQIVND (reference sequence). V was clipped by 1 base and J by 6 bases, with 13 bases between them. CDR3 loop: CASSIGGTSGNEQFF. Here the CDR3 DNA reads TGTGCCAGTAGTATAGGAGGAACCTCGGGCAATGAGCAGTTCTTC.

This sequence joins TRBV7-3 and TRBJ1-2; the D gene is possibly TRBD1 (6 bases). Germline CDR1 reads SGHTA; CDR2 reads FQGTGA. The CDR3 contains 14 residues. V lost 2 bases, J lost 8 bases, and 15 bases lay in between. CDR3 DNA: TGTGCCAGCAGCTTAGGGGGGGGCCCTGAGGGCTACACCTTC. It specifies CASSLGGGPEGYTF.

The gene calls are TRBV7-8 and TRBJ1-5; D is possibly TRBD1 (5 bases). V lost 7 bases, J lost 3 bases, and 19 bases lay in between. CDR1 SGHVS and CDR2 FQNEAQ come from the germline V gene. The CDR3 contains 16 residues. Here the CDR3 reads CASTLGAAQDNQPQHF. The CDR3 bases are TGTGCCAGCACCCTAGGGGCAGCCCAAGACAATCAGCCCCAGCATTTT.

V is TRBV5-1 and J is TRBJ2-7, with TRBD1 as a possible D gene (6 bases). This CDR3 spans 14 amino acids. The germline V and J ends were trimmed by 1 base and 6 bases, with 14 bases remaining between them. Looked up from germline, CDR1 is SGHRS and CDR2 is YFSETQ. The CDR3 is CASSLTAGVAEQYF. CDR3 nucleotides: TGCGCCAGCAGCTTGACGGCAGGGGTTGCCGAGCAGTACTTC.

The chain is built from TRBV11-3 and TRBJ2-5, with TRBD2 identical over 9 bases. The ends lost 5 bases at V and 9 bases at J; junction bases unmatched: 16. This CDR3 has 16 residues. The germline CDR1 and CDR2 sequences are SGHNT and YENEEA. CDR3 sequence: CASSPGGAGGFGAQYF. The CDR3, as DNA: TGTGCCAGCAGCCCCGGTGGAGCGGGAGGTTTCGGGGCCCAGTACTTC.

The CDR3 loop is CASSVDPSQGEQFF. For the CDR3, the DNA is TGTGCCAGCAGCGTAGACCCCAGCCAGGGTGAGCAGTTCTTC. The chain has TRBV9 and TRBJ2-1, with D possibly being TRBD1 (5 bases). Per the germline V gene, CDR1 is SGDLS and CDR2 is YYNGEE. V shed 0 bases and J shed 9 bases, with 13 bases lying between them. The length of the CDR3 is 14 residues.

This chain links TRBV30 with TRBJ2-2, with TRBD1 as a possible D gene (5 bases). Germline V CDR1 and CDR2: GTSNPN, SVGIG (reference sequence). V lost 2 bases to trimming and J lost 2 bases, with 15 bases between them. The CDR3 is made up of 16 amino acids. CDR3 nucleotide sequence: TGTGCCTGGAGTTTTCTAGGGGCCCGAAACACCGGGGAGCTGTTTTTT. Amino acid sequence: CAWSFLGARNTGELFF.

CDR3 coding DNA: TGTGCCAGCAGTTACGGCAGGGTAGAGACCCAGTACTTC. It is translated as CASSYGRVETQYF. The J gene is TRBJ2-5, the V gene TRBV6-5, with a weak D call TRBD1 (5 bases). V gave up 2 bases and J gave up 4 bases, with 8 bases separating them. Germline CDR1 is MNHEY and CDR2 is SVGAGI. The CDR3 has 13 amino acids.

This clone was detected only a few times. The chain uses TRBV7-6 and TRBJ2-7, with 8 bases identical to TRBD1. The CDR3 covers 15 residues. Germline V gives CDR1 SGHVS, CDR2 FNYEAQ. J was trimmed by 4 bases and V by 1 base; bases with no gene match: 6. CDR3 sequence: CASSLGPGGPYEQYF. CDR3 bases: TGTGCCAGCAGCTTAGGGCCAGGGGGCCCTTACGAGCAGTACTTC.

The gene calls are TRBV9 and TRBJ2-3, with 8 bases lining up with TRBD2. The CDR3 runs 17 residues. The V segment lost 3 bases and the J segment 4 bases; nucleotides outside the gene matches: 13. Per the germline V gene, CDR1 is SGDLS and CDR2 is YYNGEE. The CDR3 sequence is CASSAHGSGSASDTQYF. The CDR3 DNA sequence: TGTGCCAGCAGCGCCCATGGGAGCGGGAGTGCCTCAGATACGCAGTATTTT.

The rearrangement joins TRBV4-2 to TRBJ2-1; 8 bases agree with TRBD2. The CDR3 has 15 amino acids. Per the germline V gene, CDR1 is LGHNA and CDR2 is YNFKEQ. Losses at the gene ends were 4 bases for V and 9 bases for J; bases not matched to a gene: 11. CDR3 region: CASSPFSGVEAEQFF. Written as DNA, the CDR3 is TGTGCCAGCAGCCCCTTTAGCGGGGTAGAGGCTGAGCAGTTCTTC.

The CDR3 bases are TGCGCCAGCAGGGAAGAGGGCCTCGGATCGAAGTTCTTC. The encoded protein is CASREEGLGSKFF. The chain is built from TRBV5-1 and TRBJ2-1; maybe TRBD2 (5 bases). V was shortened by 5 bases and J by 14 bases, with 20 bases between the two germline ends. This CDR3 comprises 13 residues. Germline CDR1 is SGHRS and CDR2 is YFSETQ.

This sequence joins TRBV19 and TRBJ2-1; 7 bases line up with TRBD1. Germline V gene sequence: CDR1 LNHDA, CDR2 SQIVND (reference sequence). The CDR3 runs to 14 residues. V was pared by 5 bases and J by 2 bases, with 3 bases of the junction left unmatched. CDR3 sequence reads: CASSRQGAYNEQFF. The CDR3 coding sequence is TGTGCCAGTAGTCGACAGGGAGCCTACAATGAGCAGTTCTTC.

The rearrangement joins TRBV5-1 to TRBJ1-6, with 8 bases lining up with TRBD1. V gave up 1 base and J gave up 7 bases; unmatched junction bases: 7. The germline V gene encodes CDR1 SGHRS and CDR2 YFSETQ. This CDR3 is 16 amino acids long. The CDR3 spells CASSLTPGTGNSPLHF. DNA of the CDR3: TGCGCCAGCAGCTTGACCCCCGGGACAGGAAATTCACCCCTCCACTTT.

The chain is built from TRBV4-1 and TRBJ2-7; TRBD2 is a possible D gene (5 bases). Between the trimmed V and J ends, which lost 4 bases and 2 bases, there was a span of 12 bases. CDR1 and CDR2 (germline): MGHRA, YSYEKL. The CDR3 is 14 residues long. CDR3 amino acids: CASSLAGSAYEQYF. In DNA, the CDR3 is TGCGCCAGCAGCCTGGCGGGTTCAGCCTACGAGCAGTACTTC.

The chain is built from TRBV7-9 and TRBJ2-1; 13 bases agree with TRBD2. Germline loops: CDR1 SEHNR, CDR2 FQNEAQ (reference sequence). J was trimmed by 9 bases and V by 5 bases; bases with no gene match: 7. This CDR3 spans 15 amino acids. CDR3 region: CASSGGLAGILEQFF. CDR3 DNA sequence: TGTGCCAGCAGCGGGGGACTAGCGGGAATCCTTGAGCAGTTCTTC.

The rearrangement links TRBV28 to TRBJ2-1; 10 positions agree with TRBD2. The V segment lost 5 bases and the J segment 2 bases; nucleotides outside the gene matches: 6. The CDR3 length is 16 residues. Germline V gene data show CDR1 as MDHEN and CDR2 as SYDVKM. The DNA of the CDR3 is TGTGCCAGCAGTGAAGGACTAGCGGCTACCTACAATGAGCAGTTCTTC. This translates into CASSEGLAATYNEQFF. The full variable domain, in which reference TRBV28 and TRBJ2-1 provide the parts outside the CDR3, is DVKVTQSSRYLVKRTGEKVFLECVQDMDHENMFWYRQDPGLGLRLIYFSYDVKMKEKGDIPEGYSVSREKKERFSLILESASTNQTSMYLCASSEGLAATYNEQFFGPGTRLTVL.

The chain couples TRBV7-9 to TRBJ1-2, with 9 bases identical to TRBD1. After removal of 6 bases from V and 5 bases from J, the junction contained 10 bases not matched to a gene. This CDR3 comprises 15 residues. Germline V CDR1 and CDR2: SEHNR, FQNEAQ (reference sequence). The CDR3 DNA reads as TGTGCCAGCAGTCTAAAGGGGGACAGGGTATATGGCTACACCTTC. Its translation is CASSLKGDRVYGYTF. Drawing the rest from reference TRBV7-9 and TRBJ1-2, the complete variable domain is DTGVSQNPRHKITKRGQNVTFRCDPISEHNRLYWYRQTLGQGPEFLTYFQNEAQLEKSRLLSDRFSAERPKGSFSTLEIQRTEQGDSAMYLCASSLKGDRVYGYTFGSGTRLTVV.

The rearrangement uses TRBV28 and TRBJ1-5; TRBD1 matches at 7 bases. Germline V gene data show CDR1 as MDHEN and CDR2 as SYDVKM. The CDR3 extends over 14 amino acids. With 5 bases clipped from V and 7 bases from J, the junction kept 8 bases outside the gene matches. CDR3 protein: CASSPSDRLQPQHF. The CDR3 nucleotides read TGTGCCAGCAGTCCCTCGGACAGGTTGCAGCCCCAGCATTTT.

The chain has TRBV29-1 and TRBJ2-1; unclear D gene. CDR3 size: 12 residues. Germline V gene sequence: CDR1 SQVTM, CDR2 ANQGSEA. The CDR3 reads CGGHGDYNEQFF. Here the CDR3 DNA reads TGCGGCGGCCACGGTGACTACAATGAGCAGTTCTTC.

There are a few counts of this clone. This chain joins TRBV27 and TRBJ1-4; 9 bases line up with TRBD1. This CDR3 contains 14 residues. CDR1 and CDR2 from the germline V gene are MNHEY and SMNVEV (reference sequence). With 4 bases clipped from V and 6 bases from J, the junction kept 3 bases outside the gene matches. CDR3 DNA: TGTGCCAGCAGTTCCGGGACAGGGTATGAAAAACTGTTTTTT. Translation: CASSSGTGYEKLFF.

This chain joins TRBV20-1 and TRBJ2-5; D is possibly TRBD2 (5 bases). V dropped 6 bases and J dropped 4 bases, with 9 bases sitting between them. The CDR3 is 11 residues long. The germline gives CDR1 DFQATT, CDR2 SNEGSKA (reference sequence). The CDR3: CSAQSGETQYF. CDR3 coding DNA: TGCAGTGCCCAGAGCGGAGAGACCCAGTACTTC.

V gene TRBV4-1 combines with J gene TRBJ2-7, with TRBD2 matching 9 bases. V lost 0 bases, J lost 2 bases, and 5 bases stayed unmatched. There are 16 residues in the CDR3. Germline V gene lookup returns CDR1 MGHRA and CDR2 YSYEKL. CDR3 DNA: TGCGCCAGCAGCCAAGAACTAGCGGGTTCAACCTACGAGCAGTACTTC. Translating it yields CASSQELAGSTYEQYF.

The chain carries TRBV6-5 and TRBJ2-7, with 7 bases that match TRBD2. This CDR3 comprises 15 residues. CDR1 and CDR2 from the germline V gene are MNHEY and SVGAGI. Unmatched junction bases numbered 9, after V lost 6 bases and J lost 1 base. CDR3 nucleotides: TGTGCCAGCAGCCCCTCGGGCGGGAGATCCTACGAGCAGTACTTC. Encoded protein: CASSPSGGRSYEQYF.

This chain's CDR3 is CAWSWQGSGYTF. The CDR3 DNA reads TGTGCCTGGAGCTGGCAGGGGTCGGGCTACACCTTC. The chain uses TRBV30 and TRBJ1-2, with D maybe TRBD1 (6 bases). CDR1 and CDR2 from the germline V gene are GTSNPN and SVGIG (reference sequence). The ends were cut back, 3 bases at V and 8 bases at J, with 13 bases in the middle. The CDR3 has 12 residues.

In DNA, the CDR3 is TGTGCCATCAGTGAGGGGGACAGGGGGTTTTACGAGCAGTACTTC. Translating it yields CAISEGDRGFYEQYF. The chain combines TRBV10-3 with TRBJ2-5; 11 bases fit TRBD1. The J call may be mistaken, given a closer DNA end match to TRBJ2-7. Germline lookup yields CDR1 ENHRY and CDR2 SYGVKD. This CDR3 has 15 amino acids.

This clone was picked up one time. This rearrangement joins TRBV7-9 to TRBJ2-1, with 10 bases lining up with TRBD2. The trim removed 3 bases at V and 3 bases at J, leaving 5 bases unmatched. CDR1 SEHNR and CDR2 FQNEAQ come from the germline V gene (reference sequence). The CDR3 length is 16 residues. In nucleotides, the CDR3 is TGTGCCAGCAGCTTCAGCGGGAGGGCCCTCTACAATGAGCAGTTCTTC. This sequence encodes CASSFSGRALYNEQFF.